Shown below are 19 T cell receptor beta chains from a single sample sequenced in a study of somatic mutations in cytotoxic T cells in rheumatoid arthritis. Clones were read by immunoSEQ multiplex PCR, and TCRdb kept only the in-frame ones, dropping some. The sample lists around 24,000 clones, about four fifths occurring once. The sequencing sample was made of CD8+ T cells sorted from blood. The origin of the receptors is a man aged 50-59 years in good health.

This chain connects TRBV30 to TRBJ1-4; D gene unclear. CDR1 is GTSNPN and CDR2 is SVGIG in the germline V gene (reference sequence). Trimming shortened V by 2 bases and J by 4 bases, and 5 bases separated the two germline ends. The CDR3 is 12 residues long. As DNA, the CDR3 is TGTGCCTGGAGTTTAGATAATGAAAAACTGTTTTTT. Encoded protein: CAWSLDNEKLFF. Looking up the rest from reference TRBV30 and TRBJ1-4 gives the full variable domain: SQTIHQWPATLVQPVGSPLSLECTVEGTSNPNLYWYRQAAGRGLQLLFYSVGIGQISSEVPQNLSASRPQDRQFILSSKKLLLSDSGFYLCAWSLDNEKLFFGSGTQLSVL.

The chain has TRBV19 and TRBJ2-7, with D unclear. The CDR3 is made up of 13 amino acids. The V gene lost 6 bases and the J gene lost 2 bases, with 11 bases spanning the gap. The germline V gene encodes CDR1 LNHDA and CDR2 SQIVND (reference sequence). CDR3 sequence reads: CASSPGPTYEQYF. In nucleotides, the CDR3 is TGTGCCAGTAGCCCTGGACCAACCTACGAGCAGTACTTC.

The chain joins TRBV15 to TRBJ1-1; perhaps TRBD1 as D (5 bases). Germline lookup yields CDR1 LNHNV and CDR2 YYDKDF (reference sequence). Trimming stripped 0 bases from V and 4 bases from J, with 21 bases between. The CDR3 contains 18 residues. CDR3 sequence (DNA): TGTGCCACCAGCAGAGACATTTGGGGGGGTTCGGGAATCACTGAAGCTTTCTTT. This codes for CATSRDIWGGSGITEAFF.

The chain is built from TRBV5-1 and TRBJ2-7; D call uncertain. This CDR3 has 13 residues. V lost 0 bases and J lost 3, with 7 bases in between. Germline CDR1 reads SGHRS; CDR2 reads YFSETQ. The CDR3 region is CASSLVPSYEQYF. The CDR3 DNA reads as TGCGCCAGCAGCTTGGTTCCTAGCTACGAGCAGTACTTC.

The chain employs TRBV5-8 and TRBJ2-3; D not resolved. V was clipped by 0 bases and J by 6 bases, with 14 bases between them. The CDR3 is 15 amino acids. Per the germline V gene, CDR1 is SGHTS and CDR2 is YDEGEE. The CDR3 DNA reads TGTGCCAGCAGCTTGGGTTTTATTAATTCGGATACGCAGTATTTT. Encoded protein: CASSLGFINSDTQYF.

A single count supports this clone. The chain links TRBV19 to TRBJ1-1; D ambiguous. CDR3 size: 13 residues. From germline, CDR1 is LNHDA and CDR2 SQIVND (reference sequence). V lost 7 bases to trimming and J lost 5 bases, with 14 bases between them. CDR3 loop: CASMYGRLTEAFF. In nucleotides, the CDR3 is TGTGCCAGTATGTACGGGAGGTTGACTGAAGCTTTCTTT. The whole variable domain, filled in from reference TRBV19 and TRBJ1-1, reads DGGITQSPKYLFRKEGQNVTLSCEQNLNHDAMYWYRQDPGQGLRLIYYSQIVNDFQKGDIAEGYSVSREKKESFPLTVTSAQKNPTAFYLCASMYGRLTEAFFGQGTRLTVV.

V usage is TRBV27 and J usage is TRBJ1-5, with D possibly TRBD1 on 5 matching bases. The V end was cut by 1 base, the J end by 2 bases, with 12 bases between. Germline values: CDR1 MNHEY, CDR2 SMNVEV (reference sequence). The CDR3 loop spans 16 amino acids. This CDR3 reads CASSLLGAGGNQPQHF. DNA for the CDR3: TGTGCCAGCAGTTTATTAGGGGCGGGAGGCAATCAGCCCCAGCATTTT.

The genes are TRBV27 and TRBJ2-7; D ambiguous. Deletions cut 0 bases from V and 0 bases from J, with 12 bases between. The CDR3 has 16 residues. Per the germline V gene, CDR1 is MNHEY and CDR2 is SMNVEV (reference sequence). DNA for the CDR3: TGTGCCAGCAGTTTATCGTGGCGAAGGAGCTCCTACGAGCAGTACTTC. Its translation is CASSLSWRRSSYEQYF.

This clone was observed a few times. V gene TRBV6-4 combines with J gene TRBJ2-7; D gene unclear. The CDR3 has 15 amino acids. The V end was cut by 6 bases, the J end by 2 bases, with 17 bases between. CDR1 is MRHNA, CDR2 SNTAGT, per germline. The CDR3: CASSLPIATTYEQYF. CDR3 DNA sequence: TGTGCCAGCAGCCTCCCAATCGCTACCACCTACGAGCAGTACTTC.

The V call is TRBV4-1, the J call TRBJ2-2; 7 bases match TRBD2. The CDR3 has 15 residues. Per the germline V gene, CDR1 is MGHRA and CDR2 is YSYEKL. The ends lost 0 bases at V and 7 bases at J; junction bases unmatched: 5. CDR3 DNA: TGCGCCAGCAGCCAAGAAGCGACTAGCTTCGGGGAGCTGTTTTTT. It specifies CASSQEATSFGELFF.

The chain combines TRBV4-1 with TRBJ2-3; TRBD2 is a possible D gene (5 bases). Germline CDR1 reads MGHRA; CDR2 reads YSYEKL. The length of the CDR3 is 16 residues. V was trimmed by 1 base and J by 1 base, leaving 12 bases between them. CDR3 sequence (DNA): TGCGCCAGCAGCCAAGCATTTCTCGGGGGCACAGATACGCAGTATTTT. This encodes CASSQAFLGGTDTQYF.

The chain combines TRBV5-4 with TRBJ2-6; 8 bases map to TRBD1. With 4 bases clipped from V and 1 base from J, the junction kept 10 bases outside the gene matches. The CDR3 spans 18 residues. In germline, CDR1 is SGHNT, CDR2 YYREEE (reference sequence). The CDR3 here is CASSGLDREGSGANVLTF. CDR3 sequence (DNA): TGTGCCAGCAGCGGATTGGACAGGGAAGGTTCTGGGGCCAACGTCCTGACTTTC.

This chain links TRBV19 with TRBJ2-7; a weak D match, TRBD2 (6 bases). Germline-derived CDR1 and CDR2 are LNHDA and SQIVND (reference sequence). The CDR3 runs to 13 residues. V was pared by 5 bases and J by 0 bases, with 8 bases between. The CDR3 nucleotides read TGTGCCAGTAGTTACGGGGGCTCCTACGAGCAGTACTTC. The encoded protein is CASSYGGSYEQYF. The entire variable domain, with the rest obtained from reference TRBV19 and TRBJ2-7, is as follows: DGGITQSPKYLFRKEGQNVTLSCEQNLNHDAMYWYRQDPGQGLRLIYYSQIVNDFQKGDIAEGYSVSREKKESFPLTVTSAQKNPTAFYLCASSYGGSYEQYFGPGTRLTVT.

V gene TRBV5-6 combines with J gene TRBJ2-7; D gene unclear. The V and J ends lost 4 bases and 0 bases respectively, with 14 bases between them. This CDR3 comprises 15 residues. Germline values: CDR1 SGHDT, CDR2 YYEEEE. The CDR3 bases are TGTGCCAGCAGCAACTGGGCCGGAACCTCCTACGAGCAGTACGTC. Amino acids: CASSNWAGTSYEQYV.

This clone has only one observation. The V and J genes are TRBV13 and TRBJ2-5, with 13 bases matching TRBD2. CDR3 length: 18 residues. Germline V CDR1 and CDR2: PRHDT, FYEKMQ (reference sequence). Losses at the gene ends were 2 bases for V and 2 bases for J; bases not matched to a gene: 8. Here the CDR3 reads CASSLKGAGLAGQETQYF. The CDR3 bases are TGTGCCAGCAGCTTAAAGGGAGCGGGACTAGCGGGACAAGAGACCCAGTACTTC. Combining the CDR3 with reference TRBV13 and TRBJ2-5 gives the whole variable domain AAGVIQSPRHLIKEKRETATLKCYPIPRHDTVYWYQQGPGQDPQFLISFYEKMQSDKGSIPDRFSAQQFSDYHSELNMSSLELGDSALYFCASSLKGAGLAGQETQYFGPGTRLLVL.

This chain uses TRBV15 with TRBJ1-5; 7 bases agree with TRBD1. Germline V gene data show CDR1 as LNHNV and CDR2 as YYDKDF (reference sequence). With V trimmed by 7 bases and J by 6 bases, 12 bases remained unmatched. CDR3 length: 15 amino acids. The CDR3 reads CATKTGTESSQPQHF. The CDR3 DNA reads as TGTGCCACCAAAACCGGGACAGAGAGTAGTCAGCCCCAGCATTTT.

This clone was detected once. The chain uses TRBV7-6 and TRBJ2-2; 8 bases line up with TRBD2. The CDR3 length is 16 residues. Losses at the gene ends were 1 base for V and 3 bases for J; bases not matched to a gene: 4. CDR1 and CDR2 from the germline V gene are SGHVS and FNYEAQ. The CDR3 loop is CASSLVGTRHTGELFF. In DNA, the CDR3 is TGTGCCAGCAGCTTAGTGGGGACTAGACACACCGGGGAGCTGTTTTTT.

This rearrangement joins TRBV12-5 to TRBJ1-1; D call uncertain. The length of the CDR3 is 12 residues. The germline V gene encodes CDR1 LGHNT and CDR2 FRNRAP. V was clipped by 1 base and J by 7 bases, with 7 bases between them. Written as DNA, the CDR3 is TGTGCTAGTGGTTTGGCAGCTAATGAAGCTTTCTTT. Residues: CASGLAANEAFF. The complete variable domain, with remaining parts taken from reference TRBV12-5 and TRBJ1-1, reads DARVTQTPRHKVTEMGQEVTMRCQPILGHNTVFWYRQTMMQGLELLAYFRNRAPLDDSGMPKDRFSAEMPDATLATLKIQPSEPRDSAVYFCASGLAANEAFFGQGTRLTVV.

This clone ranks as large. The chain recombines TRBV6-4 with TRBJ2-3; TRBD2 is a possible D gene (6 bases). CDR1 is MRHNA and CDR2 is SNTAGT in the germline V gene. This CDR3 spans 16 amino acids. Trimming left V 3 bases short and J 2 bases short, with 15 bases between. This chain's CDR3 is CASSEIAAPTTDTQYF. The DNA for the CDR3 is TGTGCCAGCAGTGAAATAGCGGCCCCTACCACAGATACGCAGTATTTT.